The present TCR beta chain was sequenced within a study of T cell responses to AZD1222 COVID-19 vaccine. Study results and caveats: The donor cohort was predominantly white British with a female majority, and clonal diversity may have been underestimated.

The repertoire was sequenced with immunoSEQ multiplex PCR; TCRdb's copy has only in-frame clones and lacks some. This table has some 50,000 clones, roughly 80% appearing once. A remark on this clone: What it recognizes is unknown.

The CDR3 extends over 16 amino acids. With 3 bases removed from V and 3 bases from J, the gap between germline ends came to 17 bases. The germline V gene encodes CDR1 KGHSH and CDR2 LQKENI. The specimen was peripheral blood, collected on day 0 of MenACWY control vaccination. The sequence derives from an adult in good health. The chain has TRBV18 and TRBJ1-1, with D perhaps matching TRBD1 (6 bases). Here the CDR3 reads CASSPLGWGADTEAFF. CDR3 DNA sequence: TGTGCCAGCTCACCGCTTGGTTGGGGGGCGGACACTGAAGCTTTCTTT.